Listed below are T cell receptor beta chains from one sample, sequenced in a study of T cell responses to AZD1222 COVID-19 vaccine. The protocol was immunoSEQ multiplex PCR, while the TCRdb copy is restricted to in-frame clones and leaves out a portion. The sample has more than 100,000 clones; approximately 88% are singletons. The sequenced sample was peripheral blood, obtained on day 0 of AZD1222 vaccination. Receptors were obtained from an adult in good health. Each CDR3 is given with its conserved first and last residue. A D gene is named only where the DNA matches it firmly. A row's size may be missing; if present it is once, few, many or a size class.

length: 14; V: TRBV27; D: TRBD2; size: -; J: TRBJ2-5; CDR3: CASRVRLGGETQYF; DNA: TGTGCCAGCAGAGTTCGCCTGGGAGGGGAGACCCAGTACTTC
length: 14; V: TRBV19; D: TRBD1; size: -; J: TRBJ2-7; CDR3: CASSIGQGAYEQYF; DNA: TGTGCCAGTAGTATCGGGCAGGGGGCATACGAGCAGTACTTC
length: 15; V: TRBV19; D: TRBD1; size: -; J: TRBJ1-2; CDR3: CASSYTGGLNYGYTF; DNA: TGTGCCAGTAGTTATACAGGGGGCCTCAACTATGGCTACACCTTC
length: 12; V: TRBV6-5; D: -; size: -; J: TRBJ1-3; CDR3: CASSHPRDTIYF; DNA: TGTGCCAGCAGTCATCCGAGGGACACCATATATTTT
length: 15; V: TRBV7-2; D: -; size: -; J: TRBJ2-7; CDR3: CASSLGPSSAYEQYF; DNA: TGTGCCAGCAGCTTAGGCCCTAGTTCAGCCTACGAGCAGTACTTC
length: 15; V: TRBV18; D: TRBD1; size: -; J: TRBJ1-1; CDR3: CASSPLDRGRAEAFF; DNA: TGTGCCAGCTCACCATTGGACAGGGGGCGGGCTGAAGCTTTCTTT
length: 16; V: TRBV5-1; D: TRBD2; size: -; J: TRBJ2-1; CDR3: CASSLSLAGGYNEQFF; DNA: TGCGCCAGCAGCTTAAGTCTAGCGGGAGGCTACAATGAGCAGTTCTTC
length: 15; V: TRBV19; D: -; size: few; J: TRBJ1-2; CDR3: CASNLDRASGYGYTF; DNA: TGTGCCAGTAACCTAGACAGAGCCTCAGGTTATGGCTACACCTTC
length: 14; V: TRBV19; D: -; size: -; J: TRBJ2-5; CDR3: CVSSNPARQETQYF; DNA: TGTGTCAGTAGTAACCCAGCCAGACAAGAGACCCAGTACTTC
length: 15; V: TRBV2; D: TRBD1; size: -; J: TRBJ2-2; CDR3: CASRETGIGTGELFF; DNA: TGTGCCAGCAGAGAGACAGGGATTGGAACCGGGGAGCTGTTTTTT
length: 14; V: TRBV7-9; D: -; size: -; J: TRBJ1-1; CDR3: CASSTRQVRTEAFF; DNA: TGTGCCAGCAGCACCCGACAGGTCAGGACTGAAGCTTTCTTT
length: 13; V: TRBV5-4; D: -; size: -; J: TRBJ2-3; CDR3: CASSLEGTDTQYF; DNA: TGTGCCAGCAGCTTGGAGGGCACAGATACGCAGTATTTT
length: 18; V: TRBV9; D: -; size: -; J: TRBJ2-5; CDR3: CASSGENFQTYSTETQYF; DNA: TGTGCCAGCAGCGGAGAGAACTTCCAGACCTACAGCACGGAGACCCAGTACTTC
length: 16; V: TRBV9; D: TRBD2; size: -; J: TRBJ2-3; CDR3: CASSGGAGGPTDTQYF; DNA: TGTGCCAGCAGCGGTGGAGCGGGGGGCCCCACAGATACGCAGTATTTT
length: 13; V: TRBV9; D: -; size: -; J: TRBJ2-1; CDR3: CASSIGVPNEQFF; DNA: TGTGCCAGCAGCATAGGGGTTCCCAATGAGCAGTTCTTC
length: 14; V: TRBV9; D: -; size: -; J: TRBJ1-2; CDR3: CASSVDRPSGGYTF; DNA: TGTGCCAGCAGCGTAGACAGGCCCTCGGGTGGCTACACCTTC
length: 15; V: TRBV5-6; D: -; size: -; J: TRBJ2-1; CDR3: CASSLGDSSIHEQFF; DNA: TGTGCCAGCAGCTTGGGTGATAGTAGTATCCATGAGCAGTTCTTC
length: 16; V: TRBV18; D: TRBD2; size: -; J: TRBJ2-3; CDR3: CASSRRLAGGSDTQYF; DNA: TGTGCCAGCTCACGTAGACTAGCGGGAGGGTCAGATACGCAGTATTTT
length: 12; V: TRBV9; D: -; size: -; J: TRBJ2-5; CDR3: CASSVGQETQYF; DNA: TGTGCCAGCAGCGTGGGCCAAGAGACCCAGTACTTC
length: 14; V: TRBV5-4; D: -; size: -; J: TRBJ1-4; CDR3: CASSQGGWSEKLFF; DNA: TGTGCCAGCAGCCAAGGGGGTTGGAGTGAAAAACTGTTTTTT
length: 13; V: TRBV6-6; D: -; size: -; J: TRBJ1-5; CDR3: CASRGGSNQPQHF; DNA: TGTGCCAGCAGGGGGGGAAGCAATCAGCCCCAGCATTTT
length: 14; V: TRBV18; D: TRBD2; size: -; J: TRBJ2-1; CDR3: CASSPQLANNEQFF; DNA: TGTGCCAGCTCACCTCAACTAGCGAACAATGAGCAGTTCTTC
length: 15; V: TRBV4-3; D: -; size: -; J: TRBJ1-4; CDR3: CASSQDSGGGEKLFF; DNA: TGCGCCAGCAGCCAAGATAGCGGTGGGGGTGAAAAACTGTTTTTT